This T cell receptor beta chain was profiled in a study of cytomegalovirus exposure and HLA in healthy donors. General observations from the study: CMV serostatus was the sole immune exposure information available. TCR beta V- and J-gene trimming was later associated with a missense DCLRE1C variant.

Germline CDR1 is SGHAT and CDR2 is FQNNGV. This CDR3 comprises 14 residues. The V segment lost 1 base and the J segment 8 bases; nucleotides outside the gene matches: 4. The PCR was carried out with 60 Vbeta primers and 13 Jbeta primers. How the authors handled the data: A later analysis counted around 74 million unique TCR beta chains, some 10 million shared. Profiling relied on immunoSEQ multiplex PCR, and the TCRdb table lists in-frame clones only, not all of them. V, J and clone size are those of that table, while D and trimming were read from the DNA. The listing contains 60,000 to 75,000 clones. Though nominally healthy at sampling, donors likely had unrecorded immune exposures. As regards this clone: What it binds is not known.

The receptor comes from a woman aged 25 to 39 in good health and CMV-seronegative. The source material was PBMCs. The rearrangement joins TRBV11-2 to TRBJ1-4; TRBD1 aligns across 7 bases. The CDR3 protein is CASSLGTGREKLFF. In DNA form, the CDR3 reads TGTGCCAGCAGCTTAGGGACAGGACGCGAAAAACTGTTTTTT. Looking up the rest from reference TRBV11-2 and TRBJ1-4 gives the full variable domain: EAGVAQSPRYKIIEKRQSVAFWCNPISGHATLYWYQQILGQGPKLLIQFQNNGVVDDSQLPKDRFSAERLKGVDSTLKIQPAKLEDSAVYLCASSLGTGREKLFFGSGTQLSVL.